This TCR beta chain was sequenced during a study of T cell clones after liver transplantation. Study-level points and caveats: Post-transplant, graft-donor-reactive CD4 TCRbeta sequences in blood dropped significantly in 5 of 8 subjects.

Sorting of unstimulated PBMCs yielded separate CD3+CD4+ and CD3+CD8+ fractions. In the case of this clone: Its cognate antigen is unknown.

TCRdb keeps only in-frame clones here, not all; method: immunoSEQ multiplex PCR. The sample records roughly 100,000 clones, around 80% being singletons. V gave up 4 bases and J gave up 7 bases, with 19 bases separating them. CDR1 and CDR2 from the germline V gene are SQVTM and ANQGSEA. This CDR3 spans 15 amino acids. The receptor's source is a human patient who received a liver transplant. The graft donor may have contributed some T cells. The specimen was CD4+ T cells from blood, collected around 50 months after liver transplant. The V gene is TRBV29-1, the J gene TRBJ2-2; D may be TRBD1 (6 bases). CDR3 DNA sequence: TGCAGCGTTGCACCACTAGGGGGTGAGGGCGGGGAGCTGTTTTTT. Encoded protein: CSVAPLGGEGGELFF.